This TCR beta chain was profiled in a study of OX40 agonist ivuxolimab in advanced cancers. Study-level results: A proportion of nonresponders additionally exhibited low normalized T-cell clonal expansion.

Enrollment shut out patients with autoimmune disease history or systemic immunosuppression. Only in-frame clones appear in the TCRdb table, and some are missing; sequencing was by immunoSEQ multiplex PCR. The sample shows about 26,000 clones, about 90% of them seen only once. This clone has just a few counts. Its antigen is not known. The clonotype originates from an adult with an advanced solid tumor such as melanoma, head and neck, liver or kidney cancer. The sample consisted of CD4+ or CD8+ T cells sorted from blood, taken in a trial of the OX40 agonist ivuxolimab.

The CDR3 loop reads CASSLARVEGHNYGYTF. The CDR3 DNA reads TGCGCCAGCAGCTTGGCCAGGGTGGAGGGGCATAACTATGGCTACACCTTC. This chain uses TRBV5-1 with TRBJ1-2; tentative D call: TRBD1 (5 bases). From germline, CDR1 is SGHRS and CDR2 YFSETQ. The CDR3 consists of 17 residues. Between the trimmed V and J ends, which lost 0 bases and 1 base, there was a span of 16 bases.